The 23 T cell receptor beta chains reported below all come from one sample, sequenced in a study of T cell repertoires in cytomegalovirus infection. One entry per CDR3 protein results from TCRdb running MiXCR on the reads. The sample has 900,000 to 950,000 distinct CDR3 sequences, roughly 31% seen once; the top ten hold over 12%. These receptors lack a known antigen. Sample: cultured CD8+ T cells from PBMCs, taken from culture after CMV antigen stimulation. These receptors were taken from a human donor in good health (CMV status not recorded). Some clones in this sample may be carry-over from other donors' samples.

This clonotype was seen only once. The chain is built from TRBV6-6 and TRBJ2-7; D is possibly TRBD1 (5 bases). Germline V CDR1 and CDR2: MNHNY, SVGAGI (reference sequence). The ends were cut back, 5 bases at V and 2 bases at J, with 7 bases in the middle. The CDR3 totals 12 residues. CDR3: CASSATAYEQYV. CDR3 nucleotides: TGTGCCAGCAGTGCGACAGCCTACGAGCAGTACGTC.

This clonotype was seen more than once but under ten times. The chain couples TRBV15 to TRBJ2-1; no definite D call. Germline CDR1 LNHNV, CDR2 YYDKDF (reference sequence). This CDR3 contains 15 residues. The V and J ends lost 0 bases and 4 bases respectively, with 10 bases between them. Written as DNA, the CDR3 is TGTGCCACCAGCAGAGATAATCGAGTATACAATGAGCAGTTCTTC. It specifies CATSRDNRVYNEQFF.

This clonotype has a handful of counts. The rearrangement joins TRBV6-5 to TRBJ2-7; TRBD1 aligns across 8 bases. Germline lookup yields CDR1 MNHEY and CDR2 SVGAGI. This CDR3 has 13 residues. V shed 6 bases, J shed 5 bases, and the junction held 6 bases outside the gene matches. DNA for the CDR3: TGTGCCAGCAGGGGAGGACAGGGCGACGAGCAGTACTTC. Residues: CASRGGQGDEQYF.

The chain links TRBV5-5 to TRBJ1-4, with unresolved D. The CDR3 is made up of 16 amino acids. Trimming left V 1 base short and J 6 bases short, with 16 bases between. The germline V gene encodes CDR1 SGHKS and CDR2 YYEKEE (reference sequence). Here the CDR3 reads CASSLFRPDPDEKLFF. The CDR3 DNA is TGTGCCAGCAGCTTGTTCCGGCCCGACCCGGATGAAAAACTGTTTTTT.

In its sample, this clonotype was seen a few times. The gene calls are TRBV27 and TRBJ2-1; 8 bases are shared with TRBD1. The V segment lost 5 bases and the J segment 3 bases; nucleotides outside the gene matches: 6. The CDR3 is 15 amino acids. Germline assignment: CDR1 MNHEY and CDR2 SMNVEV (reference sequence). CDR3 sequence: CASSPRTGRYNEQFF. The CDR3 nucleotides are TGTGCCAGCAGTCCTAGGACAGGGCGCTACAATGAGCAGTTCTTC.

This rearrangement joins TRBV25-1 to TRBJ1-4; D ambiguous. The V gene's germline CDR1 is MGHDK and CDR2 SYGVNS. Deletions cut 0 bases from V and 6 bases from J, with 2 bases between. The CDR3 loop spans 12 amino acids. CDR3 protein: CASSEYDEKLFF. Here the CDR3 DNA reads TGTGCCAGCAGTGAATATGATGAAAAACTGTTTTTT.

This clonotype showed up just a few times. The rearrangement uses TRBV15 and TRBJ2-1; D ambiguous. The V gene's germline CDR1 is LNHNV and CDR2 YYDKDF (reference sequence). The CDR3 is 15 amino acids. V was clipped by 0 bases and J by 2 bases, with 8 bases between them. CDR3 residues: CATSRDPVAYNEQFF. CDR3 sequence (DNA): TGTGCCACCAGCAGAGATCCTGTGGCCTACAATGAGCAGTTCTTC.

This sequence joins TRBV27 and TRBJ2-3; TRBD1 agrees at 7 bases. CDR3 length equals 17 residues. Germline V gene sequence: CDR1 MNHEY, CDR2 SMNVEV (reference sequence). The V gene end was trimmed by 7 bases and the J gene end by 0 bases; junction bases not matched to a gene: 13. CDR3 loop: CASTTLKGAYSTDTQYF. DNA for the CDR3: TGTGCCAGCACGACACTTAAGGGGGCATATAGCACAGATACGCAGTATTTT.

This clonotype was recorded many times. J is TRBJ2-4 and V is TRBV12-3 or TRBV12-4, with TRBD1 as a possible D gene (5 bases). V was cut by 1 base and J by 0 bases, with 13 bases left in between. This CDR3 spans 17 amino acids. In DNA, the CDR3 is TGTGCCAGCAGTTTAGAGGACAATTGGCTAGCCAAAAACATTCAGTACTTC. As protein: CASSLEDNWLAKNIQYF.

The chain carries TRBV4-1 and TRBJ1-6, with D unresolved. The CDR3 covers 15 residues. V gave up 3 bases and J gave up 3 bases, with 9 bases separating them. The germline V gene has CDR1 MGHRA and CDR2 YSYEKL. CDR3 in DNA: TGCGCCAGCAGCCACCGGGCCTTCTATAATTCACCCCTCCACTTT. It encodes CASSHRAFYNSPLHF.

In its sample, this clonotype was seen many times. The V call is TRBV27, the J call TRBJ1-6; TRBD1 aligns across 9 bases. CDR3 length equals 16 residues. From germline, CDR1 is MNHEY and CDR2 SMNVEV (reference sequence). Trimming cost V 5 bases and J 7 bases; bases outside gene matches: 9. The CDR3 DNA sequence: TGTGCCAGCAGTATTACAGGGGGCACGGCGAATTCACCCCTCCACTTT. The encoded protein is CASSITGGTANSPLHF.

There are many counts of this clonotype. The rearrangement joins TRBV7-2 to TRBJ2-1; no definite D call. V was clipped by 6 bases and J by 0 bases, with 12 bases between them. The germline CDR1 and CDR2 sequences are SGHTA and FQGNSA. There are 15 residues in the CDR3. This chain's CDR3 is CASRPEVSSYNEQFF. CDR3 bases: TGTGCCAGCAGACCAGAGGTTTCCTCCTACAATGAGCAGTTCTTC. The full variable domain, its missing parts supplied by reference TRBV7-2 and TRBJ2-1, is GAGVSQSPSNKVTEKGKDVELRCDPISGHTALYWYRQSLGQGLEFLIYFQGNSAPDKSGLPSDRFSAERTGGSVSTLTIQRTQQEDSAVYLCASRPEVSSYNEQFFGPGTRLTVL.

This clonotype was seen a few times. The chain recombines TRBV14 with TRBJ1-6; D remains ambiguous. In germline, CDR1 is SGHDN, CDR2 FVKESK. V lost 4 bases and J 7 bases, leaving 14 bases between the germline ends. The length of the CDR3 is 15 residues. The CDR3 here is CASSLHSLANSPLHF. The DNA for the CDR3 is TGTGCCAGCAGCCTCCACTCGTTGGCCAATTCACCCCTCCACTTT.

The J gene is TRBJ2-2, the V gene TRBV27; 11 bases line up with TRBD1. After removal of 10 bases from V and 6 bases from J, the junction contained 13 bases not matched to a gene. The CDR3 has 16 residues. Per the germline V gene, CDR1 is MNHEY and CDR2 is SMNVEV (reference sequence). As DNA, the CDR3 is TGTGCCACCGCTCACCACAGGGACAGGGGGGCCGGGGAGCTGTTTTTT. As protein: CATAHHRDRGAGELFF.

The V call is TRBV20-1, the J call TRBJ2-2; 7 bases align to TRBD2. The V gene's germline CDR1 is DFQATT and CDR2 SNEGSKA (reference sequence). The CDR3 is 16 amino acids. V gave up 0 bases and J gave up 4 bases; unmatched junction bases: 8. The CDR3 reads CSARDDPAGLTGELFF. DNA of the CDR3: TGCAGTGCTAGAGATGATCCAGCGGGGCTCACCGGGGAGCTGTTTTTT.

J is TRBJ1-2 and V is TRBV10-3, with 10 positions matching TRBD1. This CDR3 is built from 13 residues. The germline V gene encodes CDR1 ENHRY and CDR2 SYGVKD. V lost 7 bases and J lost 3; bases outside the gene matches: 2. This chain's CDR3 is CAIKTGGYYGYTF. CDR3 bases: TGTGCCATCAAGACAGGGGGCTACTATGGCTACACCTTC.

The chain is built from TRBV9 and TRBJ2-1; 11 bases map to TRBD2. V lost 1 base to trimming and J lost 7 bases; unmatched junction nucleotides: 10. CDR1 is SGDLS, CDR2 YYNGEE, per germline. There are 17 residues in the CDR3. The CDR3 region is CASSVRVAGGIPNEQFF. DNA for the CDR3: TGTGCCAGCAGCGTACGAGTAGCGGGGGGGATCCCTAATGAGCAGTTCTTC.

The rearrangement uses TRBV12-3 or TRBV12-4 and TRBJ2-7; D gene ambiguous. V lost 6 bases and J lost 2, with 11 bases in between. CDR3 length: 13 amino acids. The CDR3 sequence: CASRPENTYEQYV. The DNA for the CDR3 is TGTGCCAGCAGGCCGGAAAATACCTACGAGCAGTACGTC.

The J gene is TRBJ2-6, the V gene TRBV3-1, with TRBD2 as a possible D gene (5 bases). Germline V gene data show CDR1 as LGHDT and CDR2 as YNNKEL (reference sequence). The V end was cut by 0 bases, the J end by 3 bases, with 21 bases between. This CDR3 is built from 20 residues. CDR3 DNA: TGTGCCAGCAGCCAAGATCGAAGGATACCCGGGATGGGTGGGGCCAACGTCCTGACTTTC. Its protein is CASSQDRRIPGMGGANVLTF.

J is TRBJ1-6 and V is TRBV28; 11 bases are a match to TRBD1. The germline CDR1 and CDR2 sequences are MDHEN and SYDVKM. The ends lost 6 bases at V and 10 bases at J; junction bases unmatched: 5. CDR3 size: 14 residues. The CDR3: CASSTGTGGSPLHF. The CDR3, as DNA: TGTGCCAGCAGCACCGGGACAGGGGGATCACCCCTCCACTTT.

The chain is built from TRBV29-1 and TRBJ1-2, with D possibly matching TRBD1 (6 bases). This CDR3 has 11 amino acids. V shed 6 bases and J shed 8 bases, with 13 bases lying between them. The germline gives CDR1 SQVTM, CDR2 ANQGSEA. The chain's CDR3 is CSVILGGGYTF. In nucleotides, the CDR3 is TGCAGCGTCATACTAGGGGGAGGCTACACCTTC.

The chain couples TRBV9 to TRBJ1-5; no clear D gene. Per germline, CDR1 SGDLS and CDR2 YYNGEE. The CDR3 is 15 residues long. V lost 0 bases and J lost 2, with 9 bases in between. For the CDR3, the DNA is TGTGCCAGCAGCGTAGATGGGTTTGGCAATCAGCCCCAGCATTTT. It yields the protein CASSVDGFGNQPQHF.

V usage is TRBV10-3 and J usage is TRBJ2-4; D tentatively reads TRBD1 or TRBD2 (5 bases each). Germline V CDR1 and CDR2: ENHRY, SYGVKD. V was pared by 4 bases and J by 1 base, with 17 bases between. This CDR3 has 17 residues. CDR3 in DNA: TGTGCCATCAGTGCCGTAGCGACAGCGTTGGCCAAAAACATTCAGTACTTC. It encodes CAISAVATALAKNIQYF.